This paragraph covers one TCR beta chain sequence. Its cognate antigen has yet to be identified. Base quality data are lacking; no much larger clone is found one base away. This record comes from a study of OX40 agonist ivuxolimab in advanced cancers. Study-wide context: Ivuxolimab was an agonistic, fully human IgG2 monoclonal antibody directed against OX40 (CD134), a costimulatory receptor. Patients were allowed to have had prior anti-PD-1, anti-PD-L1 or anti-CTLA-4 therapy, and around 40% of the dose-escalation patients had previously received checkpoint inhibitors. Peripheral TCRbeta sequencing was intended to test whether TCR sequence diversity was altered and clonal T-cell expansion was caused by ivuxolimab. Three dose-escalation patients achieved partial responses, one with hepatocellular carcinoma and two with cutaneous melanoma. Intravenous ivuxolimab was administered to patients every 2 weeks at six dose levels: 0.01, 0.1, 0.3, 1.5, 3 and 10 mg/kg. The paper describes the monotherapy dose-escalation part (N of about 55 patients) of the phase I trial of ivuxolimab. Of the approximately 54 dose-escalation patients, hepatocellular carcinoma was present in roughly 19, melanoma in roughly 15, renal cell carcinoma in 9 and head and neck cancer in 9. The dose-escalation cohort was roughly 87% male with a mean age of about 60 years, ranging from about 20 to 80.

Its CDR3 holds 14 amino acids, cysteine through phenylalanine. Only the CDR3 DNA stays, 42 bases, in frame from base 1. V lost 1 base and J lost 4 bases; the stretch between them is 9 bases long. For CDR1 and CDR2, the germline V gene lists SGHTA and FQGNSA. The trial excluded patients who had a history of autoimmune disease or who were on systemic immunosuppression. In every dose cohort, peripheral blood was drawn for TCR sequencing at baseline, cycle 4 day 1, and cycle 7 day 1. The samples were drawn from a first-in-human, open-label, multicenter phase I dose-escalation trial of ivuxolimab. Adults with locally advanced or metastatic head and neck squamous cell, hepatocellular, melanoma or renal cell carcinoma were enrolled in the trial. Before TCR sequencing, CD4+ and CD8+ T cells were separately sorted from peripheral blood. What the study reported, not specific to this receptor: The antigen specificity of the peripheral T cells that underwent clonal expansion was not determined. In the 0.1-3.0 mg/kg groups, partial responders were among the patients with the lowest normalized peripheral clonal expansion, particularly in CD8+ T cells. At doses of 0.1 to 3.0 mg/kg, clonal expansion of both CD4+ and CD8+ blood T cells was observed from baseline to week 6. Low levels of normalized T-cell clonal expansion were also seen in some patients who did not respond. After ivuxolimab, expanded clones were on average more numerous among CD8+ T cells than among CD4+ T cells.

Genomic DNA was isolated from the sorted cells so that the TCRbeta CDR3 region could be sequenced. The immunoSEQ Assay was used for sequencing of TCRbeta CDR3 regions. The clones in this table, taken by TCRdb from immuneACCESS, are in-frame only. Not every clone is retained; where verified, under half of the shortfall comes from an unresolved V gene, and the cause of the rest is unknown. The sample has approximately 87,000 clones on record, under 95% of them singletons. The biggest ten clones account for approximately 0.78% of the sample. The sequence links TRBV7-2 to TRBJ2-3; the D gene assignment is ambiguous. The starting material was CD4+ or CD8+ T cells sorted from blood, obtained in a trial of the OX40 agonist ivuxolimab. This clonotype originated in an adult with an advanced solid tumor such as melanoma, head and neck, liver or kidney cancer. The CDR3 amino acid sequence is: CASSLGLGSDTQYF. The DNA sequence is given as TGTGCCAGCAGCTTAGGTCTAGGTTCAGATACGCAGTATTTT.